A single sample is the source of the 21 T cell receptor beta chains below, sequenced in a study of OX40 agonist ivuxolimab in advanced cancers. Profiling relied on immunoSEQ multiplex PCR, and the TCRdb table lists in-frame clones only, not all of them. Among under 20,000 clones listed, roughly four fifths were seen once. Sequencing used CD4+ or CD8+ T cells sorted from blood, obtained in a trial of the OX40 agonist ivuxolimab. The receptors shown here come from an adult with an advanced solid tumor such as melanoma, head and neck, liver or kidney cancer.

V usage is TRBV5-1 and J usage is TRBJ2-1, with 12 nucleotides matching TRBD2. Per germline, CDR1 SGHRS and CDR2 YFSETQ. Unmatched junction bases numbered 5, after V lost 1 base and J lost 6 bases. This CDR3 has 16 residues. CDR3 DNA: TGCGCCAGCAGCTTGATGGGGACTAGCGGGCCCAATGAGCAGTTCTTC. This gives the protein CASSLMGTSGPNEQFF.

CDR3 in amino acids: CATSRKTGTYYNEQFF. In DNA form, the CDR3 reads TGTGCCACCAGCAGAAAAACCGGGACTTACTACAATGAGCAGTTCTTC. V is TRBV15 and J is TRBJ2-1; maybe TRBD2 (6 bases). Germline values: CDR1 LNHNV, CDR2 YYDKDF (reference sequence). Trimming removed 2 bases from V and 3 bases from J, with 14 bases in between. The CDR3 loop spans 16 amino acids.

The CDR3 DNA sequence: TGTGCCAGCAGCTTGACCGCAGATACGCAGTATTTT. Translation: CASSLTADTQYF. The V call is TRBV5-8, the J call TRBJ2-3; D unresolved. There are 12 residues in the CDR3. V was clipped by 1 base and J by 4 bases, with 4 bases between them. CDR1 is SGHTS, CDR2 YDEGEE, per germline.

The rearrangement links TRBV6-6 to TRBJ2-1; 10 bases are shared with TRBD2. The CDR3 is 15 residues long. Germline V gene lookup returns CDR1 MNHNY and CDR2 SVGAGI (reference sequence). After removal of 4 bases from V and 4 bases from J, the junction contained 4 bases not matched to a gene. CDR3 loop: CASSSRTSGYNEQFF. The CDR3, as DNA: TGTGCCAGCAGTTCACGGACTAGCGGTTACAATGAGCAGTTCTTC.

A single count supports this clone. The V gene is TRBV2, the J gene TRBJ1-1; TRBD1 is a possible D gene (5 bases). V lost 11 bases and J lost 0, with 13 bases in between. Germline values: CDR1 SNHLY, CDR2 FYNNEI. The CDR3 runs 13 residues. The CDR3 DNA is TGTGCCGCGGGACGAGAAATGAACACTGAAGCTTTCTTT. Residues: CAAGREMNTEAFF.

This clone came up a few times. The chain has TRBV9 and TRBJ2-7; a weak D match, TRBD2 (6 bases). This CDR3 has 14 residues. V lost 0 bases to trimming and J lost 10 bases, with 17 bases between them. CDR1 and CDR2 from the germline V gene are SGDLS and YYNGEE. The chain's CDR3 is CASSVGGSGSEQYF. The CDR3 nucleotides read TGTGCCAGCAGCGTAGGGGGTAGCGGTTCGGAACAGTACTTC.

The CDR3 here is CASSQDRRQGPGELFF. CDR3 in DNA: TGCGCCAGCAGCCAAGATCGCAGACAGGGCCCCGGGGAGCTGTTTTTT. This chain links TRBV4-3 with TRBJ2-2; TRBD1 agrees at 7 bases. The V gene end was trimmed by 0 bases and the J gene end by 6 bases; junction bases not matched to a gene: 7. Germline loops: CDR1 LGHNA, CDR2 YSLEER. CDR3 length: 16 amino acids.

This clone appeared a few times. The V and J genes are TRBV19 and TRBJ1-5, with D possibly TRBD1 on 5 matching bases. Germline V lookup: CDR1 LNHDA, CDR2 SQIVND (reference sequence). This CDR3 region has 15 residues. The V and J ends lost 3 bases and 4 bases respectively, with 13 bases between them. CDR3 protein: CASSMGRAQNQPQHF. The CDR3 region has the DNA TGTGCCAGTAGTATGGGCAGGGCCCAAAATCAGCCCCAGCATTTT.

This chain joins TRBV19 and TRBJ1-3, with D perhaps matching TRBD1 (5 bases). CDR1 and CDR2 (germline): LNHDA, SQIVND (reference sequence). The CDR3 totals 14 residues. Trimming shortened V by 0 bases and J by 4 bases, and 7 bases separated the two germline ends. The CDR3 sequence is CASSIEGAGNTIYF. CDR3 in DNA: TGTGCCAGTAGTATAGAAGGGGCCGGAAACACCATATATTTT.

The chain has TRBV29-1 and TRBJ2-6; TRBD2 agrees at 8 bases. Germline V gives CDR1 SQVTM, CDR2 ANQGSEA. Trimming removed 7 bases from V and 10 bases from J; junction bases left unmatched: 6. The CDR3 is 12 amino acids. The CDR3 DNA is TGCAGCGCCCTCGGGGGGGGGAACGTCCTGACTTTC. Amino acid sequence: CSALGGGNVLTF. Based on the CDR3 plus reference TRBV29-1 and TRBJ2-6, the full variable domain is SAVISQKPSRDICQRGTSLTIQCQVDSQVTMMFWYRQQPGQSLTLIATANQGSEATYESGFVIDKFPISRPNLTFSTLTVSNMSPEDSSIYLCSALGGGNVLTFGAGSRLTVL.

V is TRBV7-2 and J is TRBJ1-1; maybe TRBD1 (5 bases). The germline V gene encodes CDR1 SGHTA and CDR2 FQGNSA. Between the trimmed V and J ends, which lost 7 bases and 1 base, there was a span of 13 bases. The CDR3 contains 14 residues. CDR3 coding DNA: TGTGCCAGCACCGCACTGGGGGGGAACACTGAAGCTTTCTTT. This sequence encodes CASTALGGNTEAFF.

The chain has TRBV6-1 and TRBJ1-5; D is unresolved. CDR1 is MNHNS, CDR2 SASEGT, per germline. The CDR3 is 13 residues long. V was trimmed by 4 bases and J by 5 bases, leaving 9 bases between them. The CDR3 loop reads CASSVDFYQPQHF. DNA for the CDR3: TGTGCCAGCAGTGTGGACTTCTATCAGCCCCAGCATTTT.

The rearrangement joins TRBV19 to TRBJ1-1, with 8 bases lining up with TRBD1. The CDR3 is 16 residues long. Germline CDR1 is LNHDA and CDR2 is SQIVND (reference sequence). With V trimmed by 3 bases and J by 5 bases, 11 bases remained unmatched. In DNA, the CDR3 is TGTGCCAGTAGTATTGGCAGGGGGCTATGGGGGACTGAAGCTTTCTTT. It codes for CASSIGRGLWGTEAFF.

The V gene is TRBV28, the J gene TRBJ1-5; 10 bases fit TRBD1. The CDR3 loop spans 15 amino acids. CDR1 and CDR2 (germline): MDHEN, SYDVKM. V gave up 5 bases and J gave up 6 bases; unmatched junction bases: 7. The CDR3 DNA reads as TGTGCCAGCAGTGGTCCGGGACAGGGGCCTCAGCCCCAGCATTTT. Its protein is CASSGPGQGPQPQHF.

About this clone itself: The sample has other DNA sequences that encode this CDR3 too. DNA of the CDR3: TGTGCCAGCAGTTCCTTCGGAAGGGGGGGAGCTAATGAAAAACTGTTTTTT. Its translation: CASSSFGRGGANEKLFF. This rearrangement joins TRBV27 to TRBJ1-4; a weak D match, TRBD1 (6 bases). In germline, CDR1 is MNHEY, CDR2 SMNVEV (reference sequence). Trimming removed 4 bases from V and 3 bases from J, with 18 bases in between. The CDR3 has 17 amino acids.

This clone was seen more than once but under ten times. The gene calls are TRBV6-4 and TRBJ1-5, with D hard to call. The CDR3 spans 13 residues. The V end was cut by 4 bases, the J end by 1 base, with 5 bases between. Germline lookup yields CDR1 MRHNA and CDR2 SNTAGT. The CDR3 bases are TGTGCCAGCAGTGCCGAGAGCAATCAGCCCCAGCATTTT. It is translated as CASSAESNQPQHF.

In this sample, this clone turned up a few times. The CDR3 sequence is CASTPNGGSYEQYF. The CDR3, as DNA: TGCGCCAGCACCCCTAATGGGGGCAGCTACGAGCAGTACTTC. This chain joins TRBV4-1 and TRBJ2-7; a weak D match, TRBD1 (6 bases). CDR1 is MGHRA, CDR2 YSYEKL, per germline. The ends were cut back, 7 bases at V and 3 bases at J, with 16 bases in the middle. CDR3 length: 14 residues.

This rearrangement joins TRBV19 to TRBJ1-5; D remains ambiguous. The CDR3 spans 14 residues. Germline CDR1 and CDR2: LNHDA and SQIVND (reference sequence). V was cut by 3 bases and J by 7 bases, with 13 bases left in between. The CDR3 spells CASSILGLGQPQHF. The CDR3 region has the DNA TGTGCCAGTAGTATTCTTGGGTTGGGCCAGCCCCAGCATTTT.

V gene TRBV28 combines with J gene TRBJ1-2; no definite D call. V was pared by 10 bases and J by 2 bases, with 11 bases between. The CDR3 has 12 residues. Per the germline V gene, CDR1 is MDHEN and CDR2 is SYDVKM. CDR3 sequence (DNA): TGTGCCACCGCGGATGAAAACTATGGCTACACCTTC. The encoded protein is CATADENYGYTF.

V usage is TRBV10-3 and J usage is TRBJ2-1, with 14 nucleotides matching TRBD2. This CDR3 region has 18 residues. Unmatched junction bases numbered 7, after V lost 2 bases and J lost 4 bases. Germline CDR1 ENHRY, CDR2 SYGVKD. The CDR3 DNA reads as TGTGCCATCAGTGAGCTACGACTAGCGGGAGGGCCTTACAATGAGCAGTTCTTC. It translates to CAISELRLAGGPYNEQFF.

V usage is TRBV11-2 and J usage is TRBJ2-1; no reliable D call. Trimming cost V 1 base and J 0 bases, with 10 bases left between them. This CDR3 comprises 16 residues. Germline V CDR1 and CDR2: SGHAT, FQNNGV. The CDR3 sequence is CASSLGHSSSYNEQFF. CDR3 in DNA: TGTGCCAGCAGCTTAGGGCATTCGAGCTCCTACAATGAGCAGTTCTTC.